The present TCR beta chain was sequenced within a study of OX40 agonist ivuxolimab in advanced cancers. As for the study in general: Dose-escalation patients suffered from hepatocellular carcinoma, melanoma, renal cell or head and neck cancer.

From germline, CDR1 is MNHNY and CDR2 SVGAGI (reference sequence). V was cut by 5 bases and J by 7 bases, with 21 bases left in between. This CDR3 is 16 amino acids long. Sequenced by immunoSEQ multiplex PCR; TCRdb stores in-frame clones only, minus some. The table has approximately 68,000 clones, approximately 89% seen once. Material: CD4+ or CD8+ T cells sorted from blood, obtained in a trial of the OX40 agonist ivuxolimab. This receptor was obtained from an adult with an advanced solid tumor such as melanoma, head and neck, liver or kidney cancer. The gene calls are TRBV6-6 and TRBJ2-1, with D perhaps TRBD2 (5 bases). CDR3 loop: CASSGPGVAPGNEQFF. CDR3 DNA: TGTGCCAGCAGTGGGCCTGGGGTAGCGCCGGGAAATGAGCAGTTCTTC.